The 31 T cell receptor beta chains in this list originate from one sample, sequenced in a study of blood T cell repertoires in COVID-19. TCRdb's copy holds only in-frame clones and misses some; the assay was immunoSEQ multiplex PCR. This table holds about 6,300 clones, 88% found once. Sequenced input: peripheral blood. The receptors come from a human donor in a cohort sampled during active COVID-19.

CDR3 DNA sequence: TGTGCCAGCAGCTCCCTACAGATCCGGGGAGGAACATTCGAGCAGTACTTC. Its translation is CASSSLQIRGGTFEQYF. The gene calls are TRBV5-4 and TRBJ2-7, with D possibly being TRBD2 (6 bases). Germline lookup yields CDR1 SGHNT and CDR2 YYREEE (reference sequence). The CDR3 loop spans 17 amino acids. Deletions cut 3 bases from V and 6 bases from J, with 25 bases between.

CDR3 coding DNA: TGTGCCAGCAGCTTGTTAGGACAGGGGACAGATACGCAGTATTTT. Translation gives CASSLLGQGTDTQYF. J is TRBJ2-3 and V is TRBV5-6, with TRBD1 matching over 9 bases. The CDR3 has 15 residues. The germline CDR1 and CDR2 sequences are SGHDT and YYEEEE. Trimming took 1 base from V and 3 from J; bases not matched to a gene: 3.

This chain joins TRBV5-1 and TRBJ2-5; 7 nucleotides line up with TRBD1. The CDR3 covers 16 residues. CDR1 is SGHRS and CDR2 is YFSETQ in the germline V gene. After removal of 0 bases from V and 4 bases from J, the junction contained 9 bases not matched to a gene. The chain's CDR3 is CASSLGDSMRRETQYF. The CDR3 DNA is TGCGCCAGCAGCTTGGGGGACAGTATGAGGCGAGAGACCCAGTACTTC.

This chain joins TRBV11-2 and TRBJ2-1, with TRBD2 identical over 14 bases. Germline CDR1 reads SGHAT; CDR2 reads FQNNGV. V trimming: 1 base; J trimming: 7 bases; junction bases outside the gene matches: 6. CDR3 size: 17 residues. In DNA form, the CDR3 reads TGTGCCAGCAGCTTAGGGGTGGGACTAGCGGGGGTGAATGAGCAGTTCTTC. Protein product: CASSLGVGLAGVNEQFF.

J is TRBJ1-2 and V is TRBV20-1; 10 positions match TRBD1. The trim removed 5 bases at V and 12 bases at J, leaving 3 bases unmatched. Germline CDR1 and CDR2: DFQATT and SNEGSKA (reference sequence). This CDR3 region has 10 residues. CDR3 region: CSARQGADTF. In DNA, the CDR3 is TGCAGTGCTCGACAGGGGGCCGACACCTTC.

The V call is TRBV4-3, the J call TRBJ2-2; the match to TRBD2 covers 7 bases. The CDR3 has 18 amino acids. The germline V gene encodes CDR1 LGHNA and CDR2 YSLEER. The trim removed 0 bases at V and 2 bases at J, leaving 9 bases unmatched. For the CDR3, the DNA is TGCGCCAGCAGCCAAGATCCGGGGGGATGGGGAAACACCGGGGAGCTGTTTTTT. This encodes CASSQDPGGWGNTGELFF.

This chain links TRBV5-1 with TRBJ2-2; 8 nucleotides line up with TRBD2. CDR3 length equals 13 residues. The germline V gene has CDR1 SGHRS and CDR2 YFSETQ. Unmatched junction bases numbered 3, after V lost 6 bases and J lost 5 bases. The CDR3 coding sequence is TGCGCCAGCATTGGGACTAGTACCGGGGAGCTGTTTTTT. This sequence encodes CASIGTSTGELFF.

The V call is TRBV27, the J call TRBJ2-1, with D perhaps matching TRBD1 (6 bases). Germline CDR1 reads MNHEY; CDR2 reads SMNVEV (reference sequence). Trimming took 0 bases from V and 7 from J, leaving 7 bases between them. This CDR3 is built from 13 residues. The CDR3 nucleotides read TGTGCCAGCAGTTTATCAGGGGGTAATGAGCAGTTCTTC. Residues: CASSLSGGNEQFF.

The CDR3 region is CASSVGVAQGVQYF. The CDR3 coding sequence is TGTGCCAGCAGCGTAGGGGTGGCCCAGGGGGTGCAGTATTTT. This chain connects TRBV9 to TRBJ2-3; 7 nucleotides agree with TRBD1. Germline assignment: CDR1 SGDLS and CDR2 YYNGEE. The CDR3 sequence is 14 residues long. The V and J ends lost 0 bases and 11 bases, in that order; junction bases with no gene match: 9.

The chain links TRBV7-2 to TRBJ2-7, with 11 bases fitting TRBD1. Losses at the gene ends were 4 bases for V and 6 bases for J; bases not matched to a gene: 5. Germline V lookup: CDR1 SGHTA, CDR2 FQGNSA. This CDR3 region has 14 residues. This CDR3 reads CASSSSGTGGEQYF. CDR3 bases: TGTGCCAGCAGCTCATCCGGGACAGGGGGCGAGCAGTACTTC.

The chain uses TRBV18 and TRBJ2-7; 11 nucleotides agree with TRBD2. After removal of 6 bases from V and 7 bases from J, the junction contained 8 bases not matched to a gene. CDR3 length: 14 residues. Per the germline V gene, CDR1 is KGHSH and CDR2 is LQKENI. The CDR3 bases are TGTGCCAGCTCCCCAACTAGCGGGAGTTGGGAGCAGTACTTC. Protein product: CASSPTSGSWEQYF. Supplemented by reference TRBV18 and TRBJ2-7, the full variable domain reads NAGVMQNPRHLVRRRGQEARLRCSPMKGHSHVYWYRQLPEEGLKFMVYLQKENIIDESGMPKERFSAEFPKEGPSILRIQQVVRGDSAAYFCASSPTSGSWEQYFGPGTRLTVT.

V is TRBV15 and J is TRBJ2-1; 7 nucleotides match TRBD2. The V gene's germline CDR1 is LNHNV and CDR2 YYDKDF (reference sequence). The CDR3 spans 15 residues. Trimming removed 0 bases from V and 4 bases from J; junction bases left unmatched: 3. CDR3 bases: TGTGCCACCAGCAGAGATGTGGGGGGGTACAATGAGCAGTTCTTC. It codes for CATSRDVGGYNEQFF.

DNA for the CDR3: TGTGCCAGCAGCAGCTCCCGGGACAGGGGGTGGAGGGCCCAGTACTTC. It is translated as CASSSSRDRGWRAQYF. The chain joins TRBV5-5 to TRBJ2-5; 11 positions agree with TRBD1. Germline CDR1 and CDR2: SGHKS and YYEKEE (reference sequence). The CDR3 is made up of 16 amino acids. The V segment lost 4 bases and the J segment 9 bases; nucleotides outside the gene matches: 14.

The genes are TRBV2 and TRBJ1-4; the match to TRBD1 covers 9 bases. Germline CDR1 SNHLY, CDR2 FYNNEI. J was trimmed by 5 bases and V by 9 bases; bases with no gene match: 7. The CDR3 totals 14 residues. In DNA, the CDR3 is TGTGCCAGTAACAAGGACAGGGGAAATGAAAAACTGTTTTTT. Its translation is CASNKDRGNEKLFF.

This clone appeared once. CDR3 DNA sequence: TGTGCCAGTAGCGACAGTAACTATGGCTACACCTTC. This gives the protein CASSDSNYGYTF. V gene TRBV19 combines with J gene TRBJ1-2; possibly TRBD1 for D (5 bases). The germline CDR1 and CDR2 sequences are LNHDA and SQIVND (reference sequence). The CDR3 extends over 12 amino acids. Trimming pared 6 bases from V and 1 base from J, leaving 6 bases between. The full variable domain, its missing parts supplied by reference TRBV19 and TRBJ1-2, is DGGITQSPKYLFRKEGQNVTLSCEQNLNHDAMYWYRQDPGQGLRLIYYSQIVNDFQKGDIAEGYSVSREKKESFPLTVTSAQKNPTAFYLCASSDSNYGYTFGSGTRLTVV.

The chain combines TRBV2 with TRBJ2-5; 8 nucleotides line up with TRBD1. This CDR3 spans 13 amino acids. The germline V gene encodes CDR1 SNHLY and CDR2 FYNNEI. The junction had 5 bases not matched to a gene; V was cut back by 6 bases and J by 5 bases. The CDR3 bases are TGTGCCAGCAGCGCGGACAGGGCGGAGACCCAGTACTTC. Translating it yields CASSADRAETQYF. Filled out from reference TRBV2 and TRBJ2-5, the complete variable domain reads EPEVTQTPSHQVTQMGQEVILRCVPISNHLYFYWYRQILGQKVEFLVSFYNNEISEKSEIFDDQFSVERPDGSNFTLKIRSTKLEDSAMYFCASSADRAETQYFGPGTRLLVL.

This clone was seen a handful of times. Here the CDR3 DNA reads TGTGCCAGCAGCCCTCCGGGACTACTAACCGGGGAGCTGTTTTTT. Its translation: CASSPPGLLTGELFF. The chain joins TRBV7-2 to TRBJ2-2; 7 nucleotides agree with TRBD2. The CDR3 is made up of 15 amino acids. Germline CDR1 SGHTA, CDR2 FQGNSA. V dropped 5 bases and J dropped 5; count of bases not matched to a gene: 8.

The chain joins TRBV10-3 to TRBJ1-4; TRBD1 matches 7 bases. The CDR3 has 14 amino acids. Trimming cost V 6 bases and J 5 bases; bases outside gene matches: 6. CDR1 is ENHRY, CDR2 SYGVKD, per germline. The chain's CDR3 is CAIRSGTDNEKLFF. In DNA, the CDR3 is TGTGCCATCAGATCCGGGACAGACAATGAAAAACTGTTTTTT.

V gene TRBV5-1 combines with J gene TRBJ1-1; 9 bases match TRBD1. V lost 3 bases to trimming and J lost 2 bases; unmatched junction nucleotides: 8. The CDR3 covers 16 residues. Germline loops: CDR1 SGHRS, CDR2 YFSETQ. CDR3 amino acids: CASSYAGQGFNTEAFF. DNA of the CDR3: TGCGCCAGCAGCTACGCGGGACAGGGTTTCAACACTGAAGCTTTCTTT.

V gene TRBV19 combines with J gene TRBJ1-2; D perhaps matches TRBD1 (5 bases). The germline V gene has CDR1 LNHDA and CDR2 SQIVND (reference sequence). The CDR3 extends over 14 amino acids. V lost 3 bases and J lost 3, with 11 bases in between. CDR3 in amino acids: CASSILATDYGYTF. CDR3 DNA sequence: TGTGCCAGTAGTATTTTGGCGACAGACTATGGCTACACCTTC.

The J gene is TRBJ2-3, the V gene TRBV18; 7 nucleotides align to TRBD1. The CDR3 loop spans 14 amino acids. Germline-derived CDR1 and CDR2 are KGHSH and LQKENI. V was pared by 3 bases and J by 0 bases, with 0 bases of the junction left unmatched. The CDR3 bases are TGTGCCAGCTCACCGGGACAGAGCACAGATACGCAGTATTTT. This gives the protein CASSPGQSTDTQYF.

The J gene is TRBJ2-5, the V gene TRBV18, with TRBD1 matching over 7 bases. This CDR3 comprises 14 residues. The ends lost 1 base at V and 5 bases at J; junction bases unmatched: 4. Germline values: CDR1 KGHSH, CDR2 LQKENI. The CDR3: CASSPLPTGETQYF. CDR3 nucleotide sequence: TGTGCCAGCTCACCACTTCCGACAGGGGAGACCCAGTACTTC.

The rearrangement links TRBV5-5 to TRBJ2-7; no clear D. Looked up from germline, CDR1 is SGHKS and CDR2 is YYEKEE (reference sequence). Trimming cost V 0 bases and J 3 bases, with 7 bases left between them. There are 13 residues in the CDR3. The CDR3 DNA reads as TGTGCCAGCAGCTTGGTTGCAGTCTACGAGCAGTACTTC. Residues: CASSLVAVYEQYF.

The V gene is TRBV11-2, the J gene TRBJ2-4; D unresolved. V lost 0 bases and J 2 bases, leaving 17 bases between the germline ends. Per the germline V gene, CDR1 is SGHAT and CDR2 is FQNNGV. The CDR3 sequence is 18 residues long. Here the CDR3 DNA reads TGTGCCAGCAGCTTAGATCTTGCGGTCACGGTTTCCAAAAACATTCAGTACTTC. Translated, it gives CASSLDLAVTVSKNIQYF.

The chain joins TRBV7-9 to TRBJ2-7; no reliable D call. The germline V gene encodes CDR1 SEHNR and CDR2 FQNEAQ (reference sequence). Trimming took off 4 bases at V and 0 bases at J, with 7 bases between the two ends. This CDR3 region has 13 residues. CDR3: CASSSSVSYEQYF. The CDR3 DNA sequence: TGTGCCAGCAGCTCTTCAGTCTCCTACGAGCAGTACTTC.

The chain has TRBV7-8 and TRBJ1-4; D is possibly TRBD1 (5 bases). The germline V gene encodes CDR1 SGHVS and CDR2 FQNEAQ. Trimming cost V 2 bases and J 5 bases, with 9 bases left between them. The CDR3 extends over 14 amino acids. The CDR3: CASSLRQGNEKLFF. DNA for the CDR3: TGTGCCAGCAGCTTACGGCAGGGAAATGAAAAACTGTTTTTT.

The V and J genes are TRBV7-6 and TRBJ1-5; 9 bases line up with TRBD1. Germline assignment: CDR1 SGHVS and CDR2 FNYEAQ. The V gene end was trimmed by 0 bases and the J gene end by 5 bases; junction bases not matched to a gene: 17. The CDR3 consists of 20 residues. CDR3 sequence reads: CASSLAPEREGQGGHQPQHF. The CDR3 nucleotides read TGTGCCAGCAGCTTAGCTCCGGAAAGGGAGGGACAGGGTGGCCATCAGCCCCAGCATTTT.

The chain recombines TRBV7-2 with TRBJ2-2; TRBD2 matches at 7 bases. Trimming removed 1 base from V and 0 bases from J; junction bases left unmatched: 2. CDR3 length: 16 amino acids. Germline V CDR1 and CDR2: SGHTA, FQGNSA. The CDR3 DNA sequence: TGTGCCAGCAGCTTAGGGAGCGGGGCGAACACCGGGGAGCTGTTTTTT. Its translation is CASSLGSGANTGELFF.

This chain uses TRBV11-2 with TRBJ2-3, with TRBD2 identical over 13 bases. Germline values: CDR1 SGHAT, CDR2 FQNNGV. The CDR3 runs 16 residues. V was pared by 5 bases and J by 1 base, with 3 bases of the junction left unmatched. The CDR3 DNA is TGTGCCAGCAGCCGGACTAGCGGGAGTGGCACAGATACGCAGTATTTT. Its protein product is CASSRTSGSGTDTQYF.

The chain recombines TRBV9 with TRBJ1-6, with TRBD1 as a possible D gene (6 bases). V was trimmed by 2 bases and J by 7 bases, leaving 16 bases between them. Germline lookup yields CDR1 SGDLS and CDR2 YYNGEE. The length of the CDR3 is 16 residues. The CDR3 here is CASSVHPTGKNSPLHF. CDR3 DNA sequence: TGTGCCAGCAGCGTCCATCCGACAGGAAAGAATTCACCCCTCCACTTT.

V is TRBV27 and J is TRBJ2-3; D is undetermined. The CDR3 loop spans 13 amino acids. Trimming pared 1 base from V and 4 bases from J, leaving 6 bases between. Germline CDR1 is MNHEY and CDR2 is SMNVEV (reference sequence). The CDR3 spells CASSLFRADTQYF. The CDR3 DNA reads as TGTGCCAGCAGTTTATTCCGGGCAGATACGCAGTATTTT.